Following are 20 T cell receptor beta chains from one sample sequenced in a study of blood T cell repertoires in COVID-19 (dated by TCRdb to about 2020). The library was made by the immunoSEQ multiplex PCR assay. TCRdb's version of the immuneACCESS table is confined to in-frame rearrangements and falls short of the full clone set. An unresolved V gene accounts for under half of the shortfall where checked; the remainder is of unknown origin. The table for this sample lists about 490,000 clones; 70% to 90% of them were counted only once. 3% to 4% of the sample is held by the ten biggest clonotypes. Specimen: peripheral blood. These receptors were obtained from a human donor in a cohort sampled during active COVID-19.

The chain has TRBV14 and TRBJ2-3, with a tentative D call TRBD1 (6 bases). V lost 4 bases to trimming and J lost 2 bases, with 13 bases between them. The CDR3 contains 15 residues. Germline V gene sequence: CDR1 SGHDN, CDR2 FVKESK. CDR3 DNA sequence: TGTGCCAGCAGCCCCCGGGACATATTCACAGATACGCAGTATTTT. It specifies CASSPRDIFTDTQYF.

CDR3 nucleotide sequence: TGTGCCAGCAGTCGGGGGGGCGCCGGCACCGGGGAGCTGTTTTTT. It is translated as CASSRGGAGTGELFF. The chain uses TRBV2 and TRBJ2-2, with 8 bases fitting TRBD2. Germline V gene lookup returns CDR1 SNHLY and CDR2 FYNNEI. V dropped 5 bases and J dropped 4; count of bases not matched to a gene: 6. This CDR3 spans 15 amino acids.

This clone was picked up a small number of times. J is TRBJ2-5 and V is TRBV28, with D perhaps matching TRBD1 (5 bases). Germline V lookup: CDR1 MDHEN, CDR2 SYDVKM. Trimming left V 6 bases short and J 1 base short, with 18 bases between. The CDR3 consists of 16 residues. The CDR3 is CASRHSKTVPQETQYF. In DNA, the CDR3 is TGTGCCAGCAGGCACTCAAAGACAGTTCCCCAAGAGACCCAGTACTTC.

The chain recombines TRBV29-1 with TRBJ2-7; perhaps TRBD2 as D (5 bases). This CDR3 has 13 residues. Germline V gives CDR1 SQVTM, CDR2 ANQGSEA. V lost 1 base and J 2 bases, leaving 9 bases between the germline ends. This CDR3 reads CSVEGTSTYEQYF. In DNA, the CDR3 is TGCAGCGTTGAAGGGACTTCTACCTACGAGCAGTACTTC.

The chain joins TRBV5-1 to TRBJ1-2; possibly TRBD1 for D (5 bases). Germline V gene data show CDR1 as SGHRS and CDR2 as YFSETQ. Trimming pared 6 bases from V and 5 bases from J, leaving 14 bases between. CDR3 length: 13 residues. The CDR3 DNA reads as TGCGCCAGCAAGGAAGTGCGGGGGTATGGCTACACCTTC. It translates to CASKEVRGYGYTF.

V gene TRBV15 combines with J gene TRBJ2-3; TRBD2 agrees at 8 bases. The germline V gene has CDR1 LNHNV and CDR2 YYDKDF (reference sequence). CDR3 length: 16 residues. Losses at the gene ends were 6 bases for V and 2 bases for J; bases not matched to a gene: 10. The CDR3 bases are TGTGCCACCAGAACCGGACTAGCACGAACCACAGATACGCAGTATTTT. This codes for CATRTGLARTTDTQYF.

This clone was counted a single time. CDR3 in DNA: TGCGCCAGCAGCTTGGGTCCGGGACTAGCGGGGCAAGAGACCCAGTACTTC. Amino acids: CASSLGPGLAGQETQYF. V gene TRBV5-1 combines with J gene TRBJ2-5; TRBD2 agrees at 13 bases. Germline V lookup: CDR1 SGHRS, CDR2 YFSETQ. Unmatched junction bases numbered 4, after V lost 0 bases and J lost 2 bases. This CDR3 spans 17 amino acids.

The chain links TRBV5-6 to TRBJ1-4; 8 bases match TRBD1. The germline V gene encodes CDR1 SGHDT and CDR2 YYEEEE. The CDR3 covers 14 residues. Losses at the gene ends were 7 bases for V and 7 bases for J; bases not matched to a gene: 9. The DNA for the CDR3 is TGTGCCAGCGGAAATGGTCAGGGGGCTGAAAAACTGTTTTTT. It yields the protein CASGNGQGAEKLFF.

The gene calls are TRBV14 and TRBJ1-1, with 9 nucleotides matching TRBD1. This CDR3 has 15 amino acids. The ends lost 5 bases at V and 0 bases at J; junction bases unmatched: 4. CDR1 and CDR2 from the germline V gene are SGHDN and FVKESK. CDR3 amino acids: CASSVRDRVNTEAFF. The CDR3 DNA follows: TGTGCCAGCAGCGTTCGGGACAGGGTGAACACTGAAGCTTTCTTT.

The rearrangement joins TRBV9 to TRBJ2-2; 11 nucleotides agree with TRBD2. Trimming removed 1 base from V and 7 bases from J; junction bases left unmatched: 0. Germline V lookup: CDR1 SGDLS, CDR2 YYNGEE. The CDR3 sequence is 14 residues long. The CDR3 sequence is CASSVLAGGGELFF. The CDR3, as DNA: TGTGCCAGCAGCGTACTAGCGGGAGGCGGGGAGCTGTTTTTT.

The rearrangement uses TRBV2 and TRBJ1-3, with D possibly being TRBD1 (5 bases). Germline V gene data show CDR1 as SNHLY and CDR2 as FYNNEI. The CDR3 length is 12 residues. Trimming pared 6 bases from V and 2 bases from J, leaving 5 bases between. The CDR3 region is CASRGPGNTIYF. The CDR3 DNA reads as TGTGCCAGCAGGGGGCCTGGAAACACCATATATTTT.

This clone was seen more than once but under ten times. The chain combines TRBV28 with TRBJ2-5; D not resolved. The CDR3 is 13 residues long. Trimming left V 6 bases short and J 3 bases short, with 11 bases between. CDR1 is MDHEN, CDR2 SYDVKM, per germline. The CDR3 is CASSIGWEETQYF. CDR3 DNA: TGTGCCAGCAGCATCGGGTGGGAAGAGACCCAGTACTTC.

The V gene is TRBV6-6, the J gene TRBJ2-2, with D unclear. The CDR3 length is 15 residues. V gave up 2 bases and J gave up 6 bases, with 13 bases separating them. Looked up from germline, CDR1 is MNHNY and CDR2 is SVGAGI (reference sequence). The CDR3, as DNA: TGTGCCAGCAGTTACCCGGGTCCTAAGGCCGGGGAGCTGTTTTTT. As protein: CASSYPGPKAGELFF.

The chain is built from TRBV28 and TRBJ1-5, with D tentatively TRBD1 (6 bases). Trimming pared 8 bases from V and 0 bases from J, leaving 14 bases between. The CDR3 has 15 residues. CDR1 MDHEN and CDR2 SYDVKM come from the germline V gene. The CDR3 bases are TGTGCCAGCCGGGGGGGCGGAATTAGCAATCAGCCCCAGCATTTT. Translated: CASRGGGISNQPQHF. The full variable domain, with the rest looked up from reference TRBV28 and TRBJ1-5, is DVKVTQSSRYLVKRTGEKVFLECVQDMDHENMFWYRQDPGLGLRLIYFSYDVKMKEKGDIPEGYSVSREKKERFSLILESASTNQTSMYLCASRGGGISNQPQHFGDGTRLSIL.

This sequence joins TRBV6-6 and TRBJ2-7; D gene unclear. CDR1 is MNHNY and CDR2 is SVGAGI in the germline V gene (reference sequence). V gave up 7 bases and J gave up 4 bases, with 8 bases separating them. This CDR3 region has 11 residues. The CDR3, as DNA: TGTGCCAGCACCGAGGATTACGAGCAGTACTTC. Amino acid sequence: CASTEDYEQYF.

This sequence joins TRBV27 and TRBJ1-4, with D perhaps TRBD1 (5 bases). The CDR3 has 16 residues. The V gene's germline CDR1 is MNHEY and CDR2 SMNVEV (reference sequence). V lost 5 bases to trimming and J lost 1 base, with 14 bases between them. The CDR3 nucleotides read TGTGCCAGCAGTCTTACCCGACAGAGAACTAATGAAAAACTGTTTTTT. Translated, it gives CASSLTRQRTNEKLFF.

The chain carries TRBV30 and TRBJ2-2; 8 bases match TRBD1. The germline gives CDR1 GTSNPN, CDR2 SVGIG (reference sequence). After removal of 3 bases from V and 1 base from J, the junction contained 1 base not matched to a gene. The CDR3 runs 14 residues. CDR3 bases: TGTGCCTGGAGCGGACAGGGGAACACCGGGGAGCTGTTTTTT. Its protein is CAWSGQGNTGELFF.

This clone was seen once. No conserved phenylalanine or tryptophan is present at the end of the CDR3, so a read error is the likely explanation. No DNA is shown, since the ends of the CDR3 on it are uncertain; the CDR3 is the one TCRdb lists. CDR3 sequence reads: CASSIWGGRG. This chain connects TRBV19 to TRBJ1-2. Ends included, the CDR3 has 10 residues. Germline CDR1 and CDR2: LNHDA and SQIVND (reference sequence).

V and J are TRBV25-1 and TRBJ2-3; 7 nucleotides line up with TRBD2. The CDR3 is 16 amino acids. Germline V gene data show CDR1 as MGHDK and CDR2 as SYGVNS. V lost 3 bases to trimming and J lost 2 bases; unmatched junction nucleotides: 8. CDR3 in amino acids: CASSDRGSGDTDTQYF. CDR3 nucleotides: TGTGCCAGCAGTGACCGCGGGAGTGGGGACACAGATACGCAGTATTTT.

V gene TRBV6-6 combines with J gene TRBJ1-4, with 11 bases lining up with TRBD1. CDR1 is MNHNY and CDR2 is SVGAGI in the germline V gene (reference sequence). The CDR3 contains 14 residues. Unmatched junction bases numbered 4, after V lost 5 bases and J lost 8 bases. The CDR3 protein is CASSRTGGKEKLFF. In nucleotides, the CDR3 is TGTGCCAGCAGTAGGACAGGGGGCAAAGAAAAACTGTTTTTT.